This TCR beta chain was recovered during a study of T cells in Graves' hyperthyroidism and ophthalmopathy (dated by TCRdb to the late 2010s). Concerning the study at large: Peripheral blood was sampled at the time of initial diagnosis, prior to any treatment. To identify distinguishing TCR V-J signatures, a discovery cohort of some 100 patients was used, comprising 40 to 45 with Graves' ophthalmopathy and some 60 with stable Graves' hyperthyroidism. Prospective prediction of ophthalmopathy was tested in an independent validation cohort of 18 to 20 hyperthyroidism patients and around 16 patients who later progressed to ophthalmopathy. The 95 to 100 discovery patients were divided at random into training and test sets in a 7:3 ratio. Thyroid tissue and blood T-cell repertoires from about 6 Graves' hyperthyroidism patients were also compared in the study. Once sampling was done, hyperthyroidism patients were given methimazole at a starting dose of 30 mg daily, whereas ophthalmopathy patients were given high-dose intravenous methylprednisolone. The paper reports TCR Vbeta CDR3 sequencing of roughly 140 peripheral blood samples: around 45 ophthalmopathy, roughly 80 hyperthyroidism and roughly 17 progressor patients. What the work shows at the level of the full study, not this receptor alone: In validation, the model predicted progression to ophthalmopathy a median of about 5.9 months before onset, with over 60% sensitivity and about 72% specificity. Most expanded thyroid clonotypes (frequency above 0.001) were also found in blood, which suggests that blood repertoires may mirror thyroid immune responses. Ophthalmopathy was separated from stable hyperthyroidism by a 13 V-J signature model, with about 88% sensitivity and approximately 81% specificity obtained in cross-validation and 80%/75% obtained in testing. No statistical method was used to set the sample size in advance, and investigators knew the group allocation.

This clonotype was recorded at least ten times. Its cognate antigen has yet to be identified. No base-level quality is on record; no much larger clone is a single base apart. Ophthalmopathy patients had moderately to severely active disease, Clinical Activity Score of at least 3, NOSPECS grade of at least 4, and duration under 3 months. Exclusion was applied to patients with uncontrolled infections, other autoimmune diseases, pregnancy or lactation. Diagnoses were established on the basis of clinical symptoms, serum thyroxine and TRAb, thyroid ultrasound, and orbital computed tomography. PBMCs were separated from 8 to 10 ml of fresh peripheral blood using Ficoll-Paque density gradient centrifugation. Total RNA was extracted using Trizol reagent, and RNA quality was assessed on an Agilent 2100 Bioanalyzer. Amplification of TCR beta CDR3 regions was carried out from RNA transcripts. A first-round RT-PCR of the TCR CDR3 used the HTBI primer set with the Qiagen OneStep RT-PCR kit. Libraries were constructed in a second round of multiplex PCR, after which size selection and purification were performed. Paired-end sequencing of the libraries was performed with 100 bp reads on an Illumina HiSeq2000. The authors' pipeline ran thus. Raw data were processed with SOAPnuke, discarding reads with adapters, uncalled bases, mean Phred below 15, or no exact constant-primer or identifier match. COPE v1.2.5 was used to merge the high-quality paired reads, and each unique nucleotide sequence was defined as a clonotype. MiTCR v1.1 was used to align clonotypes to the IMGT TRBV, TRBD and TRBJ reference segments. Only V-J combinations with frequency above 0.0001, covering about 99% of repertoires, were analysed. The TCS score was defined as the ratio of F50 (clonal expansion) to E x V (chaos), calculated using BLOSUM62-based TCRdist between CDR3 peptides within each V-J. Welch's t-statistics and random forest reduced approximately 520 V-J features to roughly 13, which were used in a naive Bayes classifier (R e1071). The public reads were quality trimmed at Q25 with fastp and then assembled into clones with MiXCR by TCRdb, keeping productive beta chains. Each entry merges the rows of one CDR3 protein and shows their most common DNA and genes. V and J calls and clone size were set by TCRdb, not the authors. The sample profile shows over 250,000 distinct CDR3 sequences; roughly 13% of them were found once. The top ten clones comprise 34% of the sample.

The source is a woman between 35 and 50 years old with Graves' ophthalmopathy. The sample comprised blood.

The CDR3 corresponds to CATSRGGYNQPQHF. In nucleotide form, the sequence is TGTGCCACCAGCAGAGGCGGGTACAATCAGCCCCAGCATTTT. The sequence joins TRBV15 to TRBJ1-5, with the D segment identity uncertain. According to the germline V gene (reference sequence), CDR1 reads LNHNV and CDR2 reads YYDKDF. The CDR3 numbers 14 residues from cysteine through phenylalanine. This entry keeps only the CDR3 DNA: 42 bases, framed from base 1. Relative to germline, V is 1 base shorter and J is 3 bases shorter, with 7 bases between their ends. Here the CDR3 is joined to the reference TRBV15 and TRBJ1-5 genes, and the full variable domain is: DAMVIQNPRYQVTQFGKPVTLSCSQTLNHNVMYWYQQKSSQAPKLLFHYYDKDFNNEADTPDNFQSRRPNTSFCFLDIRSPGLGDTAMYLCATSRGGYNQPQHFGDGTRLSIL.